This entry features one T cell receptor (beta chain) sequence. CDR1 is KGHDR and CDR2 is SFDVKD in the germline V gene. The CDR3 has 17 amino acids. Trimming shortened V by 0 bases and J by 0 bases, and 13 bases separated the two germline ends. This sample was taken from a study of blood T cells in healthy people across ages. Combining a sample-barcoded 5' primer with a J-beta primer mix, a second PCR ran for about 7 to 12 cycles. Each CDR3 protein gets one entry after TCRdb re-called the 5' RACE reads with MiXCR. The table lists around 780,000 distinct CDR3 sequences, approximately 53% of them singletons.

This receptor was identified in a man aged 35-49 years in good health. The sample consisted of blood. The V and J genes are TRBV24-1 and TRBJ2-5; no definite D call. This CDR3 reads CATSDLTGAFNQETQYF. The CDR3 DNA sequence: TGTGCCACCAGTGATTTGACTGGAGCCTTTAACCAAGAGACCCAGTACTTC.